In this sample, the clone carrying this T cell receptor beta chain turned up many times. Recruitment covered hyperthyroidism patients aged 18 to 65 whose new diagnosis was of under 2 months' duration. Losses at the gene ends were 4 bases for V and 2 bases for J; bases not matched to a gene: 8. The CDR3 sequence is 15 residues long. Germline values: CDR1 SGHRS, CDR2 YFSETQ. The record originates from a study of Graves' ophthalmopathy and Graves' hyperthyroidism. Amplified material comprised TCR beta CDR3 regions derived from RNA transcripts. Following a first-round RT-PCR that used HTBI primers, a second-round multiplex PCR was carried out. One entry per CDR3 protein results from TCRdb running MiXCR on the multiplex PCR reads. The repertoire holds 400,000 to 450,000 distinct CDR3 sequences, with over 20% as singletons.

The V gene is TRBV5-1, the J gene TRBJ1-2; TRBD1 agrees at 7 bases. The sequence came from a woman aged 18-29 years with stable Graves' hyperthyroidism. The sample consisted of peripheral blood. The CDR3 coding sequence is TGCGCCAGCAGCGAGACCCCGGGACAGAACTATGGCTACACCTTC. As protein: CASSETPGQNYGYTF.